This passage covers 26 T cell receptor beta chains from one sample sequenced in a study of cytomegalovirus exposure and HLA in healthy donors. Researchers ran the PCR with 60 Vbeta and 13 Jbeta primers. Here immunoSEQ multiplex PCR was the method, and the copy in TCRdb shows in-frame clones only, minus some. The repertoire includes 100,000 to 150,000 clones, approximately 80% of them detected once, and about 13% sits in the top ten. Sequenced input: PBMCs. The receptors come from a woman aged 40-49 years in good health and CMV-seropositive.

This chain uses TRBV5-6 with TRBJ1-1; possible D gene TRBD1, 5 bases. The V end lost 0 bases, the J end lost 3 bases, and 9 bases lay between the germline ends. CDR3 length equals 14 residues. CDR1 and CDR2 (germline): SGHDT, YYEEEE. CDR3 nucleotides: TGTGCCAGCAGCTTGGGTGGGGCGTACACTGAAGCTTTCTTT. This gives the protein CASSLGGAYTEAFF.

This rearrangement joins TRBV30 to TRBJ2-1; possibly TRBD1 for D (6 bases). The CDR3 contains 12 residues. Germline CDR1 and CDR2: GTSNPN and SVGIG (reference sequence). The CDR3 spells CAGDNGYNEQFF. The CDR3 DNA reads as TGTGCGGGGGACAATGGGTACAATGAGCAGTTCTTC. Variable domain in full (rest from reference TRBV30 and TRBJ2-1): SQTIHQWPATLVQPVGSPLSLECTVEGTSNPNLYWYRQAAGRGLQLLFYSVGIGQISSEVPQNLSASRPQDRQFILSSKKLLLSDSGFYLCAGDNGYNEQFFGPGTRLTVL.

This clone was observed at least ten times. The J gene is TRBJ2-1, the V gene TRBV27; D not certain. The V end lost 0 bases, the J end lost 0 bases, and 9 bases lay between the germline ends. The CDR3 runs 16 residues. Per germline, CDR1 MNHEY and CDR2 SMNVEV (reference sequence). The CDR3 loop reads CASSLSFTSSYNEQFF. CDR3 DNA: TGTGCCAGCAGTTTATCGTTCACCAGCTCCTACAATGAGCAGTTCTTC.

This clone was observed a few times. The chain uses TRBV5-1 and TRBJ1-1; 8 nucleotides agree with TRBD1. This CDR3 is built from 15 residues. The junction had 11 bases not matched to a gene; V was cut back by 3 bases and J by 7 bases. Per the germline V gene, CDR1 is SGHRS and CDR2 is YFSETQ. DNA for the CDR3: TGCGCCAGCAGCTACCTCGGACAGGGTCAAGGTGAAGCTTTCTTT. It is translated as CASSYLGQGQGEAFF.

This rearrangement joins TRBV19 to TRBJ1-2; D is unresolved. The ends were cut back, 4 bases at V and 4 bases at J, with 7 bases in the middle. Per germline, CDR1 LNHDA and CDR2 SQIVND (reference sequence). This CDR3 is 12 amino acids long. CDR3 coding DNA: TGTGCCAGTAGTACGTACAGCTATGGCTACACCTTC. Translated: CASSTYSYGYTF.

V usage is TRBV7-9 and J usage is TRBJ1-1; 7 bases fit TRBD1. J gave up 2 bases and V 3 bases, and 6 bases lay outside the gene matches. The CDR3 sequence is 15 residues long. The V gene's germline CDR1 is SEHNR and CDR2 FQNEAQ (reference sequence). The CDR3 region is CASSFQTGKNTEAFF. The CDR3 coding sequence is TGTGCCAGCAGCTTCCAGACAGGGAAAAACACTGAAGCTTTCTTT.

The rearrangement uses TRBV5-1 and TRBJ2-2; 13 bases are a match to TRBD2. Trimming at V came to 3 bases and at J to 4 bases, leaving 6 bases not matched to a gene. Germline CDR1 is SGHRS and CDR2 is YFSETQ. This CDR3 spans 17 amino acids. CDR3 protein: CASSSLTSGRTTGELFF. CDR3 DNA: TGCGCCAGCAGCTCACTGACTAGCGGGAGGACCACCGGGGAGCTGTTTTTT.

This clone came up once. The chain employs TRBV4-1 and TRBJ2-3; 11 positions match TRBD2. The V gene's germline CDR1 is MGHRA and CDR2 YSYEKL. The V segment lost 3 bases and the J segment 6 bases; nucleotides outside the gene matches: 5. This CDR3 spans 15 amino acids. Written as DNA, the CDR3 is TGCGCCAGCAGCCAGCAACTAGCGGGAGTGGATACGCAGTATTTT. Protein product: CASSQQLAGVDTQYF.

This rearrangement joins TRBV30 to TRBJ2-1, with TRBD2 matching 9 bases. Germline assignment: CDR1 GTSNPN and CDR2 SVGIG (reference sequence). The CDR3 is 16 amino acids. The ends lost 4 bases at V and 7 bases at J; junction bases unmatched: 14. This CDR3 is CAWTWGDSGRTNEQFF. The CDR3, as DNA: TGTGCCTGGACCTGGGGAGACAGCGGGAGGACGAATGAGCAGTTCTTC.

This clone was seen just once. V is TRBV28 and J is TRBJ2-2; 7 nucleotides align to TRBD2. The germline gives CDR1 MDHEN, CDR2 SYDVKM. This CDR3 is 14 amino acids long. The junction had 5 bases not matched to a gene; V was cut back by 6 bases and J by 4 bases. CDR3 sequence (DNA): TGTGCCAGCAGAGAGGGCGGGAGCACCGGGGAGCTGTTTTTT. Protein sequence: CASREGGSTGELFF.

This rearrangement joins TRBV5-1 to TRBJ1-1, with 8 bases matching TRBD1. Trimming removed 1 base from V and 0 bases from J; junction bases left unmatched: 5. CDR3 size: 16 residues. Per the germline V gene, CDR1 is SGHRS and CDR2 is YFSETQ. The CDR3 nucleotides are TGCGCCAGCAGCTTGAGGACAGGGAATATGAACACTGAAGCTTTCTTT. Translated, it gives CASSLRTGNMNTEAFF.

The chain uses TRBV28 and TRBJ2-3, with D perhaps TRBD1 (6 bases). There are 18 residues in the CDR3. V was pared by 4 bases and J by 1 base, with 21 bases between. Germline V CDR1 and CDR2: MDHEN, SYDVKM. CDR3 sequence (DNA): TGTGCCAGCAGTTCCGCTCCTGGGGGCGGGTTCCGCACAGATACGCAGTATTTT. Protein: CASSSAPGGGFRTDTQYF.

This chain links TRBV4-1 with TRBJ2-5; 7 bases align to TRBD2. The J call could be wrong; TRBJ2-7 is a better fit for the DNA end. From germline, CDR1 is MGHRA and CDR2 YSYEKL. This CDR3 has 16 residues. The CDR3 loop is CASSLPWGGRPYEQYF. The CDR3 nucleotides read TGCGCCAGCAGTCTCCCTTGGGGGGGGAGGCCCTACGAGCAGTACTTC.

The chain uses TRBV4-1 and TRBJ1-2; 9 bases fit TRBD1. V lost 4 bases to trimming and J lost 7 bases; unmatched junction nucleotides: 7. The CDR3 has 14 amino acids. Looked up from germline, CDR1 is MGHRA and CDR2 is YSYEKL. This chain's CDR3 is CASSLQQGAGGYTF. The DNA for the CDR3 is TGCGCCAGCAGCCTCCAACAGGGGGCGGGTGGCTACACCTTC.

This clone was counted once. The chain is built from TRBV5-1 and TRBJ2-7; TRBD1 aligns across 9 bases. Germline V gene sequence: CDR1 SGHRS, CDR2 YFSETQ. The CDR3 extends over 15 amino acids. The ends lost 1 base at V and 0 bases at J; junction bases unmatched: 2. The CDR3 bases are TGCGCCAGCAGCTTGCTGACAGGGGGCTCCTACGAGCAGTACTTC. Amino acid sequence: CASSLLTGGSYEQYF.

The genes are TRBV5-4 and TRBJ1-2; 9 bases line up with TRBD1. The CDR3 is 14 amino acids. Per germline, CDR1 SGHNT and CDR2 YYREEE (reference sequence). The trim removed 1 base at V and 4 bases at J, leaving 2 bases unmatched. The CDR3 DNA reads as TGTGCCAGCAGCTTGCCGACAGGGGGCTATGGCTACACCTTC. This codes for CASSLPTGGYGYTF.

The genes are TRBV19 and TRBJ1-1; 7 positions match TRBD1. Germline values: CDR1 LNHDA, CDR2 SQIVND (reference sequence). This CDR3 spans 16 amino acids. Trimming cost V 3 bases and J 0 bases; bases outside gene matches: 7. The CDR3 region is CASSMDRNSMNTEAFF. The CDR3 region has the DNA TGTGCCAGTAGTATGGACAGGAACTCCATGAACACTGAAGCTTTCTTT. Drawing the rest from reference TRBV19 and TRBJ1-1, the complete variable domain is DGGITQSPKYLFRKEGQNVTLSCEQNLNHDAMYWYRQDPGQGLRLIYYSQIVNDFQKGDIAEGYSVSREKKESFPLTVTSAQKNPTAFYLCASSMDRNSMNTEAFFGQGTRLTVV.

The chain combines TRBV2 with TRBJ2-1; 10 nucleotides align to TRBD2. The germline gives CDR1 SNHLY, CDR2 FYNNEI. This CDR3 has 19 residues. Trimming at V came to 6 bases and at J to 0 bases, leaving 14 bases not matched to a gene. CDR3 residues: CASSLKGLAGVSSYNEQFF. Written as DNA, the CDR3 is TGTGCCAGCAGCTTAAAAGGGCTAGCGGGGGTTAGCTCCTACAATGAGCAGTTCTTC.

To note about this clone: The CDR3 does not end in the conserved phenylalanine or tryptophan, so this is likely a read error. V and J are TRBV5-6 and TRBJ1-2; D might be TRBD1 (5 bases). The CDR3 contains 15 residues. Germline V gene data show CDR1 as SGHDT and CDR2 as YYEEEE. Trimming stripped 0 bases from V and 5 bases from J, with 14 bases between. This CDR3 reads CASSLGGNIPYGYTL. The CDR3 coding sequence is TGTGCCAGCAGCTTGGGGGGCAACATTCCTTATGGCTACACCCTC.

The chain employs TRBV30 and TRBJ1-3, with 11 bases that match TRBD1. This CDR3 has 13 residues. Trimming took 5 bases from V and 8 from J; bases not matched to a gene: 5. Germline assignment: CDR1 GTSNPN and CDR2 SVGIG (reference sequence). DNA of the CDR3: TGTGCCTGGTCGGGACAGGGGGTATACACCATATATTTT. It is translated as CAWSGQGVYTIYF.

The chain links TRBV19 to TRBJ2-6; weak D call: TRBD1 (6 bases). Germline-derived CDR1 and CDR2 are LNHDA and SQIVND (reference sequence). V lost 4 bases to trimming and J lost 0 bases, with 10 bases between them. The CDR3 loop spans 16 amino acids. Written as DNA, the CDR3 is TGTGCCAGTAGTAGTCAGGGGTCCTCTGGGGCCAACGTCCTGACTTTC. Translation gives CASSSQGSSGANVLTF.

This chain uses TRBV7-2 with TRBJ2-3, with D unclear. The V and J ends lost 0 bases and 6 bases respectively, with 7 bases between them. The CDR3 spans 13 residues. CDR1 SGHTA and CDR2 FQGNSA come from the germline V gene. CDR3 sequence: CASSLAVADTQYF. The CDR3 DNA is TGTGCCAGCAGCTTAGCTGTTGCGGATACGCAGTATTTT.

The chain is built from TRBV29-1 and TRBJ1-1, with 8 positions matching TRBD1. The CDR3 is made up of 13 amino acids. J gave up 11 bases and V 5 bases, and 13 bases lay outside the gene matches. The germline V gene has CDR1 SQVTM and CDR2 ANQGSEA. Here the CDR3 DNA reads TGCAGCGTTTGGACAGGGACTTTTGGTTGGGCTTTCTTT. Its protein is CSVWTGTFGWAFF.

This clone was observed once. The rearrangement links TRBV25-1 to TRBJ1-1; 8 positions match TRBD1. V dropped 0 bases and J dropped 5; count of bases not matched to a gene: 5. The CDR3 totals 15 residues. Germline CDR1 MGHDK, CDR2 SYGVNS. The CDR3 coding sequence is TGTGCCAGCAGTGAATATAACGGACAGGGAACTGAAGCTTTCTTT. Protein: CASSEYNGQGTEAFF.

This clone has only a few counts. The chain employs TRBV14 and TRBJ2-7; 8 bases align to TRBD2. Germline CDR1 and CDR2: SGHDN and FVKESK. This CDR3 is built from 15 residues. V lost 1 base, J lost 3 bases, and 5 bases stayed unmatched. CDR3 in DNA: TGTGCCAGCAGCCAAGGGACTAGCCTAGGCTACGAGCAGTACTTC. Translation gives CASSQGTSLGYEQYF. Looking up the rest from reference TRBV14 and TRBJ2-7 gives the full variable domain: EAGVTQFPSHSVIEKGQTVTLRCDPISGHDNLYWYRRVMGKEIKFLLHFVKESKQDESGMPNNRFLAERTGGTYSTLKVQPAELEDSGVYFCASSQGTSLGYEQYFGPGTRLTVT.

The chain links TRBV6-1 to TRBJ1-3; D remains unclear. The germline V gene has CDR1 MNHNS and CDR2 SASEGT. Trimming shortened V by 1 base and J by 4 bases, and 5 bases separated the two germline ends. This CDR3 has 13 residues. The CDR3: CASSEERGNTIYF. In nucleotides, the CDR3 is TGTGCCAGCAGTGAAGAGAGAGGAAACACCATATATTTT.